Listed below are T cell receptor beta chains from one sample, sequenced in a study of technical replicates of blood from four donors. Libraries were prepared by immunoSEQ multiplex PCR; TCRdb keeps only in-frame clonotypes and omits some of them. The table records more than 11,000 clones, approximately 88% of them present only once. Sample: PBMCs. These receptors came from a human donor in good health. Each CDR3 is given with its conserved first and last residue. D genes are given only for firm matches. The size of a clone is reported for some rows only, either as once, few or many, or as a class for expanded clones.

CDR3: CASSFGTSGSSYEQYF
DNA: TGTGCCAGCAGCTTCGGGACTAGCGGGAGCTCCTACGAGCAGTACTTC
size: -
V: TRBV11-2
J: TRBJ2-7
D: TRBD2

CDR3: CASSPGQGRAITYEQYF
DNA: TGTGCCAGCAGCCCGGGACAGGGACGGGCTATCACCTACGAGCAGTACTTC
size: -
V: TRBV7-9
J: TRBJ2-7
D: TRBD1

CDR3: CASSLRADTQYF
DNA: TGTGCCAGCAGCTTGAGAGCGGATACGCAGTATTTT
size: -
V: TRBV5-8
J: TRBJ2-3
D: -

CDR3: CASSEVGSLIYEQYF
DNA: TGTGCCAGCAGTGAAGTCGGTAGTTTGATTTACGAGCAGTACTTC
size: -
V: TRBV6-1
J: TRBJ2-7
D: -

CDR3: CASSLQDSGNEQFF
DNA: TGCGCCAGCAGCTTGCAGGACTCAGGCAATGAGCAGTTCTTC
size: -
V: TRBV5-1
J: TRBJ2-1
D: -

CDR3: CASSQKTAQNEKLFF
DNA: TGTGCCAGCAGCCAAAAGACAGCCCAGAATGAAAAACTGTTTTTT
size: -
V: TRBV7-9
J: TRBJ1-4
D: -

CDR3: CAIREGGQKVAGELFF
DNA: TGTGCCATCAGGGAGGGGGGACAGAAAGTAGCCGGGGAGCTGTTTTTT
size: -
V: TRBV10-3
J: TRBJ2-2
D: -

CDR3: CAARTSGNTGELFF
DNA: TGTGCCGCCAGGACTAGCGGTAACACCGGGGAGCTGTTTTTT
size: -
V: TRBV30
J: TRBJ2-2
D: TRBD2

CDR3: CASSNQGQTLYGYTF
DNA: TGTGCCAGTAGTAACCAGGGACAGACGCTCTATGGCTACACCTTC
size: few
V: TRBV19
J: TRBJ1-2
D: TRBD1

CDR3: CASSLVASGLFVQYF
DNA: TGCGCCAGCAGCTTGGTAGCGAGTGGGTTGTTTGTGCAGTACTTC
size: once
V: TRBV5-1
J: TRBJ2-7
D: -

CDR3: CASTHLGRYEQYF
DNA: TGTGCCAGCACCCACCTCGGTCGCTACGAGCAGTACTTC
size: -
V: TRBV28
J: TRBJ2-7
D: -

CDR3: CASSPWDMSSYEQYF
DNA: TGTGCCAGCAGTCCGTGGGACATGAGCTCCTACGAGCAGTACTTC
size: -
V: TRBV6-1
J: TRBJ2-7
D: -

CDR3: CASTPSTGLNTEAFF
DNA: TGTGCCAGCACCCCCTCGACAGGATTGAACACTGAAGCTTTCTTT
size: -
V: TRBV6-1
J: TRBJ1-1
D: -

CDR3: CASSRQGAGTDTQYF
DNA: TGTGCCAGCAGTCGACAGGGGGCGGGCACAGATACGCAGTATTTT
size: -
V: TRBV28
J: TRBJ2-3
D: TRBD1

CDR3: CASSEYSTGELFF
DNA: TGTGCCAGCAGTGAGTACAGTACCGGGGAGCTGTTTTTT
size: medium-sized
V: TRBV25-1
J: TRBJ2-2
D: -

CDR3: CASRGGAGPYEQYF
DNA: TGCGCCAGCAGGGGGGGGGCGGGACCTTACGAGCAGTACTTC
size: -
V: TRBV5-1
J: TRBJ2-7
D: -

CDR3: CASSFSLATYEQYF
DNA: TGTGCCAGCAGTTTTTCCCTAGCCACCTACGAGCAGTACTTC
size: -
V: TRBV28
J: TRBJ2-7
D: -

CDR3: CAHRAGDTGELFF
DNA: TGTGCCCATCGAGCGGGAGACACCGGGGAGCTGTTTTTT
size: -
V: TRBV6-5
J: TRBJ2-2
D: TRBD2

CDR3: CATSRDRQTYEQYF
DNA: TGTGCCACCAGCCGGGACAGGCAAACCTACGAGCAGTACTTC
size: -
V: TRBV15
J: TRBJ2-7
D: TRBD1

CDR3: CAWSYRDTYGYTF
DNA: TGTGCCTGGAGTTACCGGGACACCTATGGCTACACCTTC
size: -
V: TRBV30
J: TRBJ1-2
D: -

CDR3: CASSKEARTGLGNGYTF
DNA: TGTGCCAGCAGCAAAGAGGCCCGGACAGGGTTGGGGAATGGCTACACCTTC
size: -
V: TRBV9
J: TRBJ1-2
D: TRBD1

CDR3: CASSTGTGRYGYTF
DNA: TGTGCCAGCAGCACCGGGACAGGGAGATATGGCTACACCTTC
size: -
V: TRBV7-3
J: TRBJ1-2
D: TRBD1

CDR3: CASSQPTGRETQYF
DNA: TGTGCCAGCAGCCAACCGACAGGGCGAGAGACCCAGTACTTC
size: once
V: TRBV7-9
J: TRBJ2-5
D: TRBD1

CDR3: CAIRGGPDTQYF
DNA: TGTGCCATCAGAGGGGGCCCAGATACGCAGTATTTT
size: once
V: TRBV10-3
J: TRBJ2-3
D: TRBD1

CDR3: CASSRTSGGLNEQFF
DNA: TGTGCCAGCAGCCGGACTAGCGGAGGGCTCAATGAGCAGTTCTTC
size: -
V: TRBV7-9
J: TRBJ2-1
D: TRBD2

CDR3: CSVEGQNPNTEAFF
DNA: TGCAGCGTAGAGGGACAGAACCCGAACACTGAAGCTTTCTTT
size: -
V: TRBV29-1
J: TRBJ1-1
D: TRBD1

CDR3: CASSEERQGAEPQHF
DNA: TGTGCCAGCAGCGAAGAAAGACAGGGGGCTGAGCCCCAGCATTTT
size: few
V: TRBV2
J: TRBJ1-5
D: TRBD1

CDR3: CASSPDSGNTGELFF
DNA: TGTGCCAGCTCACCAGACTCCGGGAACACCGGGGAGCTGTTTTTT
size: few
V: TRBV18
J: TRBJ2-2
D: -

CDR3: CAQSSAGSGDYGYTF
DNA: TGTGCCCAATCCAGTGCAGGGAGCGGGGACTATGGCTACACCTTC
size: -
V: TRBV2
J: TRBJ1-2
D: -

CDR3: CASSLVGWQGSYNEQFF
DNA: TGCGCCAGCAGCTTGGTGGGGTGGCAGGGCTCCTACAATGAGCAGTTCTTC
size: -
V: TRBV5-1
J: TRBJ2-1
D: -

CDR3: CASSLSQGAQGGYGYTF
DNA: TGTGCCAGCAGCTTATCCCAGGGGGCGCAAGGTGGCTATGGCTACACCTTC
size: -
V: TRBV7-9
J: TRBJ1-2
D: TRBD1

CDR3: CASSGRQGQLGEQFF
DNA: TGTGCCAGCAGCGGACGACAGGGGCAACTCGGTGAGCAGTTCTTC
size: -
V: TRBV9
J: TRBJ2-1
D: TRBD1

CDR3: CASSRKLAGGVDTQYF
DNA: TGTGCCAGCAGCCGAAAGCTAGCGGGAGGGGTTGATACGCAGTATTTT
size: -
V: TRBV5-4
J: TRBJ2-3
D: TRBD2

CDR3: CASSLGRGLKGEQYF
DNA: TGCGCCAGCAGCTTGGGGCGGGGGCTGAAGGGGGAGCAGTACTTC
size: -
V: TRBV5-1
J: TRBJ2-7
D: -

CDR3: CASSTRGQIYEQYF
DNA: TGTGCCAGCAGCACTCGGGGACAGATCTACGAGCAGTACTTC
size: once
V: TRBV2
J: TRBJ2-7
D: TRBD1

CDR3: CASSVAPGREGTDTQYF
DNA: TGTGCCAGCAGCGTAGCCCCGGGGCGGGAGGGCACAGATACGCAGTATTTT
size: -
V: TRBV9
J: TRBJ2-3
D: TRBD2

CDR3: CASGQFTNEQFF
DNA: TGTGCCAGCGGACAGTTTACCAATGAGCAGTTCTTC
size: -
V: TRBV2
J: TRBJ2-1
D: -

CDR3: CASSLGLANTGELFF
DNA: TGTGCCAGCAGCCTGGGACTAGCGAACACCGGGGAGCTGTTTTTT
size: -
V: TRBV7-2
J: TRBJ2-2
D: TRBD2

CDR3: CASSQAGQTDTQYF
DNA: TGTGCCAGCAGCCAAGCCGGACAAACAGATACGCAGTATTTT
size: -
V: TRBV14
J: TRBJ2-3
D: -

CDR3: CASSPPPGQNSIWYGYTF
DNA: TGTGCCAGCTCACCACCCCCGGGACAGAACTCAATTTGGTATGGCTACACCTTC
size: -
V: TRBV18
J: TRBJ1-2
D: TRBD1

CDR3: CASSLGLGEGKLFF
DNA: TGTGCCAGCAGCTTAGGTTTGGGAGAGGGAAAACTGTTTTTT
size: -
V: TRBV11-2
J: TRBJ1-4
D: -

CDR3: CASSFQTGGITEQYF
DNA: TGTGCCAGCAGTTTTCAAACAGGGGGCATTACCGAGCAGTACTTC
size: -
V: TRBV28
J: TRBJ2-7
D: TRBD1

CDR3: CASSLNSLDYTF
DNA: TGTGCCAGCAGTTTGAACAGCCTTGACTACACCTTC
size: -
V: TRBV28
J: TRBJ1-2
D: -

CDR3: CASRYRGDVGETQYF
DNA: TGTGCCAGCAGATACAGGGGAGACGTTGGGGAGACCCAGTACTTC
size: once
V: TRBV7-6
J: TRBJ2-5
D: TRBD1

CDR3: CASRTTGGSYGYTF
DNA: TGTGCCAGCAGGACGACAGGGGGCTCCTATGGCTACACCTTC
size: -
V: TRBV28
J: TRBJ1-2
D: TRBD1

CDR3: CAWSLKPGREFSYEQYF
DNA: TGTGCCTGGAGCTTAAAACCGGGACGGGAGTTCTCCTACGAGCAGTACTTC
size: -
V: TRBV30
J: TRBJ2-7
D: -

CDR3: CATSRDTWPHLMNTEAFF
DNA: TGTGCCACCAGCAGAGATACGTGGCCTCACCTCATGAACACTGAAGCTTTCTTT
size: once
V: TRBV15
J: TRBJ1-1
D: -

CDR3: CASSQGDKRDTEAFF
DNA: TGTGCCAGCAGCCAAGGGGACAAAAGGGACACTGAAGCTTTCTTT
size: -
V: TRBV7-3
J: TRBJ1-1
D: -

CDR3: CASSEAFWETEAFF
DNA: TGTGCCAGCAGTGAAGCGTTTTGGGAGACTGAAGCTTTCTTT
size: -
V: TRBV6-1
J: TRBJ1-1
D: -

CDR3: CAWSRSYEQYF
DNA: TGTGCCTGGAGCCGGTCCTACGAGCAGTACTTC
size: -
V: TRBV30
J: TRBJ2-7
D: -

CDR3: CAWSRVPGYNQPQHF
DNA: TGTGCCTGGAGCAGGGTTCCGGGCTACAATCAGCCCCAGCATTTT
size: -
V: TRBV30
J: TRBJ1-5
D: -

CDR3: CASSPGLDVNEQFF
DNA: TGTGCCAGCAGCCCGGGACTAGACGTTAATGAGCAGTTCTTC
size: -
V: TRBV5-6
J: TRBJ2-1
D: TRBD2

CDR3: CASSTWGGDTQYF
DNA: TGTGCCAGCAGTACCTGGGGGGGAGATACGCAGTATTTT
size: -
V: TRBV28
J: TRBJ2-3
D: TRBD2

CDR3: CASSWDSRYEQYF
DNA: TGCGCCAGCAGCTGGGACTCAAGATACGAGCAGTACTTC
size: -
V: TRBV5-1
J: TRBJ2-7
D: -

CDR3: CALMASGRYEQYF
DNA: TGTGCCCTGATGGCTAGCGGGAGGTACGAGCAGTACTTC
size: -
V: TRBV6-1
J: TRBJ2-7
D: TRBD2

CDR3: CASRTPQGSYEQYF
DNA: TGTGCCAGCAGAACACCCCAGGGTTCCTACGAGCAGTACTTC
size: -
V: TRBV11-2
J: TRBJ2-7
D: -

CDR3: CASSLAARGSPGELFF
DNA: TGTGCCAGCAGCTTAGCAGCTCGGGGGTCCCCCGGGGAGCTGTTTTTT
size: -
V: TRBV7-9
J: TRBJ2-2
D: -